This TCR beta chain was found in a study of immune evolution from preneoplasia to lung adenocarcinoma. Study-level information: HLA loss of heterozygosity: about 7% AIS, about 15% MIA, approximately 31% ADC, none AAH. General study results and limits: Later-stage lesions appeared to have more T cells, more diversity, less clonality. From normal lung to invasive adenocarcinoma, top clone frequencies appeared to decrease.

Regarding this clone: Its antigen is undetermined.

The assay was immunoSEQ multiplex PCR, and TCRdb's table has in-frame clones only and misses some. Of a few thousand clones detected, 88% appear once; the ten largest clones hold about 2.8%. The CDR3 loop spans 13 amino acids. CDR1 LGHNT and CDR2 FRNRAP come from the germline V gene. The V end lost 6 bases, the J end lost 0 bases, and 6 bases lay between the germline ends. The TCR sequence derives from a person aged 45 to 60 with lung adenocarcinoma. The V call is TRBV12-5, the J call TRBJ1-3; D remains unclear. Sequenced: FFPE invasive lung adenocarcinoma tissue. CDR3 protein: CASGQSSGNTIYF. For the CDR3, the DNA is TGTGCTAGTGGCCAGAGCTCTGGAAACACCATATATTTT.